A selection of T cell receptor beta chains follows, all from one sample in a study of blood T cell repertoires in COVID-19. Only in-frame clones appear in the TCRdb table, and some are missing; sequencing was by immunoSEQ multiplex PCR. This sample has 54,000 or so clones; around 86% occur once, and the top ten carry about 1.8%. What was sequenced was peripheral blood. The receptor set was obtained from a woman aged 55-70 years with acute or convalescent COVID-19. The CDR3 runs from the conserved cysteine through the conserved F or W. The D gene is left open where the match is weak. Clone size is shown for a subset of rows, as once, few, many or a class of expanded clone.

TRBJ1-1	NA	13	NA	TRBV12-3/TRBV12-4	CASGWTTSYEAFF	TGTGCCAGCGGGTGGACAACCTCATATGAAGCTTTCTTT
TRBJ2-1	NA	16	NA	TRBV7-6	CASSLAVDRSYNEQFF	TGTGCCAGCAGCTTAGCAGTCGACAGATCCTACAATGAGCAGTTCTTC
TRBJ2-5	NA	13	NA	TRBV6-2/TRBV6-3	CASSHGLQETQYF	TGTGCCAGCAGTCATGGACTGCAAGAGACCCAGTACTTC
TRBJ1-1	NA	13	NA	TRBV6-2/TRBV6-3	CASSRAGRTEAFF	TGTGCCAGCAGTCGGGCAGGGCGCACTGAAGCTTTCTTT
TRBJ2-2	NA	13	few	TRBV30	CAWRDSNTGELFF	TGTGCCTGGCGCGACTCGAACACCGGGGAGCTGTTTTTT
TRBJ2-3	NA	16	NA	TRBV11-1	CASSLGSRLAKDTQYF	TGTGCCAGCAGCTTAGGCTCCCGGCTAGCAAAGGATACGCAGTATTTT
TRBJ1-1	NA	13	NA	TRBV28	CASSTAGGGKAFF	TGTGCCAGCAGCACCGCCGGGGGGGGAAAGGCTTTCTTT
TRBJ2-1	TRBD1	15	few	TRBV7-3	CASSLGTGTLNEQFF	TGTGCCAGCAGCTTAGGGACAGGGACCCTCAATGAGCAGTTCTTC
TRBJ1-4	TRBD1	14	NA	TRBV6-6	CASTRTGANEKLFF	TGTGCCAGCACCCGGACAGGGGCTAATGAAAAACTGTTTTTT
TRBJ2-6	NA	15	NA	TRBV5-1	CASSQGGAGANVLTF	TGCGCCAGCAGTCAAGGAGGCGCGGGGGCCAACGTCCTGACTTTC
TRBJ2-1	NA	14	NA	TRBV3-1/TRBV3-2	CASSQVSSRVEQFF	TGTGCCAGCAGCCAAGTTTCTAGCCGGGTTGAGCAGTTCTTC
TRBJ1-2	NA	15	NA	TRBV11-2	CASSLDQGRTGGYTF	TGTGCCAGCAGCTTAGATCAGGGCAGGACGGGCGGCTACACCTTC
TRBJ1-5	NA	15	NA	TRBV10-3	CAISATGGVGQPQHF	TGTGCCATCAGTGCTACGGGGGGGGTGGGACAGCCCCAGCATTTT
TRBJ1-4	NA	16	NA	TRBV9	CASSVGAGSTNEKLFF	TGTGCCAGCAGCGTAGGGGCTGGTTCAACTAATGAAAAACTGTTTTTT
TRBJ1-3	NA	16	NA	TRBV10-3	CAISETAVSSGNTIYF	TGTGCCATCAGTGAAACAGCCGTGTCCTCTGGAAACACCATATATTTT
TRBJ2-7	TRBD1	15	NA	TRBV5-1	CASSWGTGVTYEQYF	TGCGCCAGCAGCTGGGGGACAGGGGTAACCTACGAGCAGTACTTC
TRBJ2-5	TRBD2	12	NA	TRBV12-3/TRBV12-4	CASTGGQETQYF	TGTGCCAGCACGGGGGGCCAAGAGACCCAGTACTTC
TRBJ1-1	TRBD1	15	few	TRBV10-3	CAISDLDRAFTEAFF	TGTGCCATCAGCGACTTGGACAGGGCCTTCACTGAAGCTTTCTTT
TRBJ1-3	NA	14	once	TRBV6-5	CASSRLDSGNTIYF	TGTGCCAGCAGTAGACTAGATTCGGGAAACACCATATATTTT
TRBJ2-5	NA	15	NA	TRBV18	CASSPSGARGETQYF	TGTGCCAGCTCACCATCAGGGGCACGTGGGGAGACCCAGTACTTC
TRBJ2-3	TRBD2	16	NA	TRBV9	CASSPRSGGPRDTQYF	TGTGCCAGCAGCCCTAGAAGCGGGGGGCCCAGGGATACGCAGTATTTT
TRBJ1-5	TRBD1	15	NA	TRBV6-5	CASGSGGRRNQPQHF	TGTGCCAGCGGTTCAGGGGGCCGTCGCAATCAGCCCCAGCATTTT
TRBJ2-6	NA	15	NA	TRBV14	CASSRLDSGANVLTF	TGTGCCAGCAGCCGACTGGACTCTGGGGCCAACGTCCTGACTTTC
TRBJ1-5	TRBD1	14	NA	TRBV6-2/TRBV6-3	CASSRGQGGKPQHF	TGTGCCAGCAGTAGGGGACAGGGAGGGAAGCCCCAGCATTTT
TRBJ2-2	NA	13	NA	TRBV19	CASSTLRAGELFF	TGTGCCAGTAGTACGCTGCGCGCCGGGGAGCTGTTTTTT
TRBJ2-3	TRBD2	16	NA	TRBV5-1	CASSFFSGGQGDTQYF	TGCGCCAGCAGCTTCTTTAGCGGGGGCCAGGGAGATACGCAGTATTTT
TRBJ1-1	TRBD1	15	NA	TRBV3-1/TRBV3-2	CASSQIGQGNTEAFF	TGTGCCAGCAGCCAGATAGGACAGGGGAACACTGAAGCTTTCTTT
TRBJ2-7	NA	15	NA	TRBV9	CASSVEEGWGYEQYF	TGTGCCAGCAGCGTCGAGGAGGGGTGGGGCTACGAGCAGTACTTC
TRBJ1-1	TRBD1	16	NA	TRBV7-8	CASSPKRGRANTEAFF	TGTGCCAGCAGCCCGAAAAGGGGGCGCGCGAACACTGAAGCTTTCTTT
TRBJ2-7	TRBD1	16	NA	TRBV28	CASSYHLRTGSYEQYF	TGTGCCAGCAGTTACCACCTGAGGACAGGGTCCTACGAGCAGTACTTC
TRBJ1-6	NA	15	NA	TRBV7-9	CASSSRVPDNSPLHF	TGTGCCAGCAGCTCCAGGGTTCCCGACAATTCACCCCTCCACTTT
TRBJ1-1	TRBD1	14	once	TRBV19	CASSRTGANTEAFF	TGTGCCAGTAGTCGGACAGGAGCGAACACTGAAGCTTTCTTT
TRBJ2-5	TRBD2	16	once	TRBV4-1	CASSRGLAGGQETQYF	TGCGCCAGCAGTCGGGGACTAGCGGGGGGTCAAGAGACCCAGTACTTC
TRBJ1-6	TRBD1	16	NA	TRBV7-2	CASSFRSTGGNSPLHF	TGTGCCAGCAGCTTTCGTTCGACAGGGGGGAATTCACCCCTCCACTTT
TRBJ1-1	TRBD1	13	NA	TRBV2	CARRTGPNTEAFF	TGTGCCAGGCGGACAGGACCGAACACTGAAGCTTTCTTT
TRBJ2-7	NA	12	NA	TRBV10-3	CATEGLNYEQYF	TGTGCCACCGAGGGACTTAACTACGAGCAGTACTTC
TRBJ2-5	NA	17	NA	TRBV4-1	CASSAGHADRQEETQYF	TGCGCCAGCAGCGCGGGTCATGCGGACCGACAAGAAGAGACCCAGTACTTC
TRBJ2-7	TRBD1	13	NA	TRBV24-1	CATSPGGGYEQYF	TGTGCCACCAGTCCAGGGGGCGGCTACGAGCAGTACTTC
TRBJ2-7	TRBD2	16	once	TRBV19	CASSRGVAGGRHEQYF	TGTGCCAGTAGTCGAGGGGTAGCGGGAGGGCGGCACGAGCAGTACTTC
TRBJ2-7	TRBD2	13	once	TRBV10-3	CAISGGGGYEQYF	TGTGCCATCAGTGGGGGCGGGGGATACGAGCAGTACTTC
TRBJ2-1	TRBD2	14	NA	TRBV30	CAWGQREGRNEQFF	TGTGCCTGGGGGCAGCGGGAGGGCCGCAATGAGCAGTTCTTC
TRBJ2-1	TRBD2	15	NA	TRBV5-1	CASSLEGLALREQFF	TGCGCCAGCAGCTTGGAGGGACTAGCGCTTCGGGAGCAGTTCTTC
TRBJ1-2	NA	12	NA	TRBV6-1	CASSDRIYGYTF	TGTGCCAGCAGTGACAGGATTTATGGCTACACCTTC
TRBJ1-2	NA	12	NA	TRBV7-4	CASSLYNYGYTF	TGTGCCAGCAGCTTATATAACTATGGCTACACCTTC
TRBJ2-5	TRBD2	14	NA	TRBV28	CASREEAPQETQYF	TGTGCCAGCCGGGAGGAGGCGCCCCAAGAGACCCAGTACTTC
TRBJ2-1	TRBD2	15	once	TRBV5-1	CASSQGSSGSEVQFF	TGCGCCAGCAGCCAGGGGAGTAGCGGGAGCGAGGTGCAGTTCTTC
TRBJ2-7	NA	14	NA	TRBV18	CASSPRSQGPEQYF	TGTGCCAGCTCACCACGGAGCCAGGGTCCGGAGCAGTACTTC
TRBJ1-1	TRBD1	15	NA	TRBV4-2	CASSQSQGASTEAFF	TGTGCCAGCAGCCAATCCCAGGGGGCTAGCACTGAAGCTTTCTTT